This passage covers 21 T cell receptor beta chains from one sample sequenced in a study of blood T cell repertoires in COVID-19 (TCRdb year 2020). Libraries were made using the immunoSEQ multiplex PCR assay. TCRdb provides this immuneACCESS table in a form limited to in-frame rearrangements. Some clones are lacking; in checked studies, under half of them reflect an unresolved V gene, and why the rest are absent is not known. This sample gives almost 70,000 clones in total; approximately 75% of them show up just once. Around 47% of the sample is taken by the ten largest. The specimen was peripheral blood. The source of these receptors is a human donor in a cohort sampled during active COVID-19.

The chain joins TRBV2 to TRBJ2-3; D is perhaps TRBD2 (5 bases). Germline V gene lookup returns CDR1 SNHLY and CDR2 FYNNEI. The CDR3 is made up of 15 amino acids. Trimming left V 10 bases short and J 2 bases short, with 19 bases between. CDR3 loop: CAKGDGGVSTDTQYF. DNA of the CDR3: TGTGCCAAAGGAGACGGAGGCGTTTCCACAGATACGCAGTATTTT.

This clone was seen only once. As DNA, the CDR3 is TGTGCCAGTAGTATTATGAATGAGCAGTTCTTC. Encoded protein: CASSIMNEQFF. This chain links TRBV19 with TRBJ2-1; D gene unclear. CDR3 length: 11 residues. The V gene lost 3 bases and the J gene lost 7 bases, with 4 bases spanning the gap. Germline CDR1 LNHDA, CDR2 SQIVND (reference sequence).

The CDR3 loop reads CASSLVGGEGDTQYF. The CDR3 DNA reads TGTGCCAGCAGCTTAGTCGGGGGAGAGGGAGATACGCAGTATTTT. The rearrangement links TRBV7-6 to TRBJ2-3; weak D call: TRBD2 (6 bases). This CDR3 spans 15 amino acids. CDR1 and CDR2 from the germline V gene are SGHVS and FNYEAQ. Trimming took 1 base from V and 5 from J, leaving 13 bases between them.

This clone was detected a few times. The chain joins TRBV5-1 to TRBJ2-5; the match to TRBD2 covers 8 bases. The CDR3 runs to 16 residues. J lost 0 bases, V lost 0 bases, and 4 bases had no gene match. CDR1 and CDR2 from the germline V gene are SGHRS and YFSETQ. In nucleotides, the CDR3 is TGCGCCAGCAGCTTGGTTGGTAGCGGGGACCAAGAGACCCAGTACTTC. It specifies CASSLVGSGDQETQYF.

This clone was observed a few times. The rearrangement joins TRBV7-9 to TRBJ2-6; D is perhaps TRBD1 (6 bases). The ends were cut back, 2 bases at V and 2 bases at J, with 16 bases in the middle. The CDR3 runs 18 residues. From germline, CDR1 is SEHNR and CDR2 FQNEAQ (reference sequence). CDR3 coding DNA: TGTGCCAGCAGCTTAAACAGGGTAGTTTGGGCTGGGGCCAACGTCCTGACTTTC. Translated, it gives CASSLNRVVWAGANVLTF.

The chain combines TRBV6-6 with TRBJ1-4; 9 bases are a match to TRBD1. V shed 2 bases, J shed 7 bases, and the junction held 8 bases outside the gene matches. This CDR3 spans 16 amino acids. Per germline, CDR1 MNHNY and CDR2 SVGAGI (reference sequence). CDR3 DNA sequence: TGTGCCAGCAGTTACCCGACCGGGACAGGGCCTGAAAAACTGTTTTTT. Protein: CASSYPTGTGPEKLFF.

The V and J genes are TRBV20-1 and TRBJ1-6; D is uncertain. Germline loops: CDR1 DFQATT, CDR2 SNEGSKA (reference sequence). The CDR3 extends over 10 amino acids. V was cut by 6 bases and J by 14 bases, with 11 bases left in between. The CDR3, as DNA: TGCAGTGCGAGCGGCGGATCCCTCCACTTT. This sequence encodes CSASGGSLHF.

There are many counts of this clone. The DNA for the CDR3 is TGTGCCAGTAGTGCGGGACAGGCCTCTGGGGCCAACGTCCTGACTTTC. Translating it yields CASSAGQASGANVLTF. This chain connects TRBV19 to TRBJ2-6; TRBD1 agrees at 8 bases. The germline V gene encodes CDR1 LNHDA and CDR2 SQIVND (reference sequence). The CDR3 is made up of 16 amino acids. With V trimmed by 5 bases and J by 0 bases, 3 bases remained unmatched.

Concerning this clone: A read error may account for a junction end that differs from germline. DNA for the CDR3: TGTGCCAGCAATGAACTGAGCAGGGGGCAGACCCAGTACTTC. Translation gives CASNELSRGQTQYF. This chain uses TRBV6-1 with TRBJ2-5, with 8 bases aligning to TRBD1. Germline values: CDR1 MNHNS, CDR2 SASEGT. This CDR3 is 14 amino acids long.

The J gene is TRBJ2-6, the V gene TRBV7-9, with 9 bases matching TRBD2. The V and J ends lost 3 bases and 0 bases, in that order; junction bases with no gene match: 6. Germline assignment: CDR1 SEHNR and CDR2 FQNEAQ (reference sequence). CDR3 size: 18 residues. CDR3 in DNA: TGTGCCAGCAGCTTTGCGGGGGGGGCACTCTCTGGGGCCAACGTCCTGACTTTC. This translates into CASSFAGGALSGANVLTF.

This clone is a singleton in its sample. V is TRBV24-1 and J is TRBJ1-5; D gene ambiguous. V lost 6 bases to trimming and J lost 0 bases, with 14 bases between them. Germline CDR1 KGHDR, CDR2 SFDVKD. The CDR3 loop spans 16 amino acids. As DNA, the CDR3 is TGTGCCACCAGTTACCGGGAAGATTATAGCAATCAGCCCCAGCATTTT. Protein: CATSYREDYSNQPQHF.

The genes are TRBV25-1 and TRBJ2-7; D call uncertain. The CDR3 has 14 amino acids. Per the germline V gene, CDR1 is MGHDK and CDR2 is SYGVNS. Between the trimmed V and J ends, which lost 3 bases and 1 base, there was a span of 10 bases. The CDR3 region has the DNA TGTGCCAGCAGTGATAACGGAGCGTCCTACGAGCAGTACTTC. Its translation: CASSDNGASYEQYF.

The gene calls are TRBV19 and TRBJ2-7; tentative D call: TRBD1 (5 bases). Germline CDR1 and CDR2: LNHDA and SQIVND (reference sequence). The CDR3 length is 11 residues. Between the trimmed V and J ends, which lost 9 bases and 4 bases, there was a span of 10 bases. In DNA, the CDR3 is TGTGCCAGGATTCAGGGATACGAGCAGTACTTC. It codes for CARIQGYEQYF.

J is TRBJ1-6 and V is TRBV10-2; D not certain. CDR3 length: 13 residues. Germline V gives CDR1 WSHSY, CDR2 SAAADI. V was shortened by 8 bases and J by 7 bases, with 12 bases between the two germline ends. DNA of the CDR3: TGCGCCAGCGGGCCCCAGGAAAATTCACCCCTCCACTTT. Its protein product is CASGPQENSPLHF.

The chain employs TRBV12-3 or TRBV12-4 and TRBJ2-3; D uncertain. Trimming pared 4 bases from V and 1 base from J, leaving 6 bases between. The CDR3 covers 13 residues. CDR3 DNA sequence: TGTGCCAGCAGTTGGGCTCGCACAGATACGCAGTATTTT. Protein product: CASSWARTDTQYF.

On this clone itself: A junction boundary mismatches the germline segment, possibly from a read error. This chain uses TRBV5-4 with TRBJ2-5, with a tentative D call TRBD1 (5 bases). This CDR3 is 14 amino acids long. Germline V gene sequence: CDR1 SGHNT, CDR2 YYREEE (reference sequence). This CDR3 is CASSLGDRQENQYF. DNA for the CDR3: TGTGCCAGCAGCTTGGGAGACAGACAAGAGAACCAGTACTTC.

The chain combines TRBV6-5 with TRBJ2-2; tentative D call: TRBD2 (6 bases). V gave up 8 bases and J gave up 3 bases, with 13 bases separating them. This CDR3 has 14 residues. Germline-derived CDR1 and CDR2 are MNHEY and SVGAGI. CDR3 coding DNA: TGTGCCAGCTCGAGGGACTTCGACACCGGGGAGCTGTTTTTT. Residues: CASSRDFDTGELFF.

This clone showed up just once. This chain links TRBV9 with TRBJ1-1; TRBD1 agrees at 8 bases. The germline gives CDR1 SGDLS, CDR2 YYNGEE. V gave up 6 bases and J gave up 1 base; unmatched junction bases: 5. This CDR3 contains 14 residues. The CDR3 DNA reads TGTGCCAGCACAGGGGGACAGGCGAACACTGAAGCTTTCTTT. It encodes CASTGGQANTEAFF.

With respect to this clone: The junction does not match germline at one end; this may be a read error. The CDR3 loop reads CACSLVVRETQYF. CDR3 bases: TGTGCCTGTAGTTTAGTGGTGCGGGAGACCCAGTACTTC. This chain uses TRBV19 with TRBJ2-5; no definite D call. The CDR3 extends over 13 amino acids. Germline assignment: CDR1 LNHDA and CDR2 SQIVND (reference sequence).

V gene TRBV27 combines with J gene TRBJ1-1; D is possibly TRBD1 (5 bases). Trimming took off 1 base at V and 4 bases at J, with 7 bases between the two ends. Germline V gene sequence: CDR1 MNHEY, CDR2 SMNVEV (reference sequence). This CDR3 is built from 13 residues. In DNA form, the CDR3 reads TGTGCCAGCAGTTTATTCAGGGCCACTGAAGCTTTCTTT. Its protein product is CASSLFRATEAFF.

As DNA, the CDR3 is TGTGCCAGCAGCTTAGAGACTAGCGGGACGGACGAGCAGTACTTC. As protein: CASSLETSGTDEQYF. The chain is built from TRBV7-6 and TRBJ2-7; 11 nucleotides align to TRBD2. The CDR3 extends over 15 amino acids. CDR1 SGHVS and CDR2 FNYEAQ come from the germline V gene. Germline trimming cut 1 base from V and 5 bases from J; bases unmatched to any gene: 4.